This TCR beta chain was captured in a study of tumor and adjacent non-tumor tissue in lung cancer. A modified ARM-PCR protocol with three rounds of nested PCR amplified TCRbeta. Each CDR3 protein gets one entry after TCRdb re-called the multiplex PCR reads with MiXCR. The table includes approximately 100,000 distinct CDR3 sequences, 60% to 65% detected once. General study points: Normal lung showed higher cumulative top 100 clone frequency than tumor. Higher tumor TCR diversity was associated with shorter survival.

This sample's RNA came from whole unsorted tissue. This non-tumor lung sample came from over 3 cm beyond the tumor edge. This clonotype was detected only once. Its target is not known. The germline gives CDR1 MGHRA, CDR2 YSYEKL. With 4 bases clipped from V and 10 bases from J, the junction kept 15 bases outside the gene matches. The CDR3 totals 16 residues. This receptor was taken from a man aged 55 to 70 with non-small cell lung cancer. This chain links TRBV4-1 with TRBJ2-3, with TRBD1 identical over 9 bases. Sample: distant non-tumor lung tissue. In DNA form, the CDR3 reads TGCGCCAGCAGCCCCAGAGAGGGGGGACAGGGTAGTGCGCAGTATTTT. Its protein is CASSPREGGQGSAQYF.